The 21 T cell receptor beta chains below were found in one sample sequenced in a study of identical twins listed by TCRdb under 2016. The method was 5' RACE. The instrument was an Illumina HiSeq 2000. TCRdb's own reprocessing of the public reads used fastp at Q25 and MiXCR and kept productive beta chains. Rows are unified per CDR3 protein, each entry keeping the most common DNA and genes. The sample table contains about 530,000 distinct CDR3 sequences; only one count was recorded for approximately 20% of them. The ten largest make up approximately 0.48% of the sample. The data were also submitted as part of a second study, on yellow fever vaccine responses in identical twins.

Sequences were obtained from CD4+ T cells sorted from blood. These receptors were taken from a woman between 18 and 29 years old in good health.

CDR3 bases: TGTGCCAGCGGCCTGATCGGGGTCGAGACTGAAGCTTTCTTT. Its translation is CASGLIGVETEAFF. The V call is TRBV7-9, the J call TRBJ1-1; D ambiguous. V shed 8 bases and J shed 5 bases, with 18 bases lying between them. The CDR3 spans 14 residues. The germline gives CDR1 SEHNR, CDR2 FQNEAQ (reference sequence).

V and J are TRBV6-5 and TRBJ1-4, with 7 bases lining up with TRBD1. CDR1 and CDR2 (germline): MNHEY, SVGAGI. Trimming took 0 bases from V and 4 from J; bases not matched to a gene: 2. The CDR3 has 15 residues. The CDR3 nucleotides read TGTGCCAGCAGTTACTCGGGACAGATTAATGAAAAACTGTTTTTT. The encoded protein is CASSYSGQINEKLFF.

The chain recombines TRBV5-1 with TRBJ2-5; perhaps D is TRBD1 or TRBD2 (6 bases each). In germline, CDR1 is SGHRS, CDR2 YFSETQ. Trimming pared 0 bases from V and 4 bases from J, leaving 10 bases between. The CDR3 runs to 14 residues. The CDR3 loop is CASSLVGGTETQYF. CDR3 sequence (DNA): TGCGCCAGCAGCTTGGTGGGGGGCACAGAGACCCAGTACTTC. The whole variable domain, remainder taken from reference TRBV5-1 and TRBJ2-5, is KAGVTQTPRYLIKTRGQQVTLSCSPISGHRSVSWYQQTPGQGLQFLFEYFSETQRNKGNFPGRFSGRQFSNSRSEMNVSTLELGDSALYLCASSLVGGTETQYFGPGTRLLVL.

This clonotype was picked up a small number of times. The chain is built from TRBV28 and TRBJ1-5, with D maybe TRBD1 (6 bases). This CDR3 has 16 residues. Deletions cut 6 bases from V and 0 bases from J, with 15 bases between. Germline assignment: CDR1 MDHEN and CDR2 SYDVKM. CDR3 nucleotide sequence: TGTGCCAGCAGGTACGGTGGGGGCGATAGCAATCAGCCCCAGCATTTT. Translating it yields CASRYGGGDSNQPQHF.

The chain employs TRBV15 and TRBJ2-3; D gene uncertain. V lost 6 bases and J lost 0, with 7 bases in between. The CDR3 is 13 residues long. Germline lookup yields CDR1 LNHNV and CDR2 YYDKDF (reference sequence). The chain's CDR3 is CATRVLSTDTQYF. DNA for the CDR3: TGTGCCACCAGAGTACTTAGCACAGATACGCAGTATTTT. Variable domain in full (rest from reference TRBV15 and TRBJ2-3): DAMVIQNPRYQVTQFGKPVTLSCSQTLNHNVMYWYQQKSSQAPKLLFHYYDKDFNNEADTPDNFQSRRPNTSFCFLDIRSPGLGDTAMYLCATRVLSTDTQYFGPGTRLTVL.

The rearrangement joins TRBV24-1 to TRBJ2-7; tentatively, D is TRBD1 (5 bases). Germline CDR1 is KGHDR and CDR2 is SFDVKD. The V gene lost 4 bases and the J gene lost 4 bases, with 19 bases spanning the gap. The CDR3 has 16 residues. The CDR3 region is CATSDRCDRTEYEQYV. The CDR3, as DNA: TGTGCCACCAGTGACCGCTGTGACAGAACGGAGTACGAGCAGTACGTC.

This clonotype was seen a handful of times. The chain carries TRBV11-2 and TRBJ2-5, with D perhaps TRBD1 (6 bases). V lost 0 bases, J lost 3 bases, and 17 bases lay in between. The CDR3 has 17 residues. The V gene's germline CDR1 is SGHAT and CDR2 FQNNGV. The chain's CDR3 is CASSLDLMGQGKETQYF. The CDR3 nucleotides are TGTGCCAGCAGCTTAGATCTAATGGGGCAGGGGAAAGAGACCCAGTACTTC. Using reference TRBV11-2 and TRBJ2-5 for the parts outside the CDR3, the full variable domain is EAGVAQSPRYKIIEKRQSVAFWCNPISGHATLYWYQQILGQGPKLLIQFQNNGVVDDSQLPKDRFSAERLKGVDSTLKIQPAKLEDSAVYLCASSLDLMGQGKETQYFGPGTRLLVL.

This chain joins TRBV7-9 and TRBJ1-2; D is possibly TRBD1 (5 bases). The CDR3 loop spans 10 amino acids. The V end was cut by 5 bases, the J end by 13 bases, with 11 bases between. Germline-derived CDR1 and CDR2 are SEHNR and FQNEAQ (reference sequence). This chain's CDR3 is CASSAGTFTF. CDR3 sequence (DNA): TGTGCCAGCAGCGCCGGGACCTTCACCTTC.

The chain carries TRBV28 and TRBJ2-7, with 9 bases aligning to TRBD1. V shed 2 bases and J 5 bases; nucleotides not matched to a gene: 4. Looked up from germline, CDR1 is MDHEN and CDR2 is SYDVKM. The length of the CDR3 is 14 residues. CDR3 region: CASSLRRTGDEQYF. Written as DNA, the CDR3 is TGTGCCAGCAGTTTAAGACGGACAGGGGACGAGCAGTACTTC.

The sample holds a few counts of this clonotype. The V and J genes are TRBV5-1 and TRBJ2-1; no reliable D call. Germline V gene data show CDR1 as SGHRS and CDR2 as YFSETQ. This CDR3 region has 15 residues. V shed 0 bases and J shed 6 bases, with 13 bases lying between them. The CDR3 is CASSLASSQLNEQFF. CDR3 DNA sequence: TGCGCCAGCAGCTTGGCCTCCTCACAGCTCAATGAGCAGTTCTTC. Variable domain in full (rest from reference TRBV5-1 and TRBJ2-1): KAGVTQTPRYLIKTRGQQVTLSCSPISGHRSVSWYQQTPGQGLQFLFEYFSETQRNKGNFPGRFSGRQFSNSRSEMNVSTLELGDSALYLCASSLASSQLNEQFFGPGTRLTVL.

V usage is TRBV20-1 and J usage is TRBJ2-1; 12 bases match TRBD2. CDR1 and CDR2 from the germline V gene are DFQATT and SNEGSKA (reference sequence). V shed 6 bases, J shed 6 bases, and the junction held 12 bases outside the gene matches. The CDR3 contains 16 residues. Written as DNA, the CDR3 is TGCAGTGCCGCCTTGACTAGCGGGAGTTTCGGCAATGAGCAGTTCTTC. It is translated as CSAALTSGSFGNEQFF.

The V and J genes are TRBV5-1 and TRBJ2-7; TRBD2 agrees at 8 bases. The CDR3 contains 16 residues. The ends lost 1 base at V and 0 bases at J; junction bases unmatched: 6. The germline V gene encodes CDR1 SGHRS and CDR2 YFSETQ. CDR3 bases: TGCGCCAGCAGCTTGTCTTCTAGCGGGCGCTCCTACGAGCAGTACTTC. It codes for CASSLSSSGRSYEQYF.

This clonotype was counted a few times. CDR3 DNA: TGCGCCAGCAACCCTAGAGTTCCAGATACGCAGTATTTT. Residues: CASNPRVPDTQYF. The chain links TRBV5-1 to TRBJ2-3, with D unclear. This CDR3 has 13 residues. V was cut by 6 bases and J by 4 bases, with 12 bases left in between. Germline CDR1 SGHRS, CDR2 YFSETQ.

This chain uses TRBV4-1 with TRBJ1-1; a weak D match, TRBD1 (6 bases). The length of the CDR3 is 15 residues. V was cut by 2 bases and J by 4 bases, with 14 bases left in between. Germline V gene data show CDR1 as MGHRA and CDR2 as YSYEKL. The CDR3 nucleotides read TGCGCCAGCAGCCAACCAACAAGGGGGAGCACTGAAGCTTTCTTT. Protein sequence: CASSQPTRGSTEAFF.

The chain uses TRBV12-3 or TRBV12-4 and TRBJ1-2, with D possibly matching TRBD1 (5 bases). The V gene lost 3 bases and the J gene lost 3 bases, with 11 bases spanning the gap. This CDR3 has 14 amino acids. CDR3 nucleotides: TGTGCCAGCAGTTTCGGCAGGGACTACTATGGCTACACCTTC. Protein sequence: CASSFGRDYYGYTF.

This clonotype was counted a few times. Here the CDR3 DNA reads TGTGCCAGCAGTCCACAGGGCGGGGCCTGGGGTGAAAAACTGTTTTTT. As protein: CASSPQGGAWGEKLFF. The V call is TRBV12-3 or TRBV12-4, the J call TRBJ1-4; D may be TRBD1 (6 bases). Trimming took off 5 bases at V and 7 bases at J, with 20 bases between the two ends. The CDR3 runs 16 residues.

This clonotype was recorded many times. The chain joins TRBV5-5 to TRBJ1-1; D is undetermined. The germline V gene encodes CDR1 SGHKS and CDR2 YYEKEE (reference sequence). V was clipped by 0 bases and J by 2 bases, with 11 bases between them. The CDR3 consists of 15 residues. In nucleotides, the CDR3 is TGTGCCAGCAGCTTGGTCCCCGGCTTAAACACTGAAGCTTTCTTT. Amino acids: CASSLVPGLNTEAFF.

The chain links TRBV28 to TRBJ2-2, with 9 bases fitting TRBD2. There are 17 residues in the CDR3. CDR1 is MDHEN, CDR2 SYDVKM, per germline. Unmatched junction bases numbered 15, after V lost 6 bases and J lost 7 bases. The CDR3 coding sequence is TGTGCCAGCAGCCGGAGTGCGGGACTAGCATCAATCGGGGAGCTGTTTTTT. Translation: CASSRSAGLASIGELFF.

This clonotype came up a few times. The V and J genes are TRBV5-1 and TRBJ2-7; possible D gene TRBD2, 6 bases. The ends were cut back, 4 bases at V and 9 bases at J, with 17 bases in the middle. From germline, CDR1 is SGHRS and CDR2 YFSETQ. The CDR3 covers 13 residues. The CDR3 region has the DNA TGCGCCAGCAGCGGGGGGACTGCTCTCTGGCAGTACTTC. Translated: CASSGGTALWQYF.

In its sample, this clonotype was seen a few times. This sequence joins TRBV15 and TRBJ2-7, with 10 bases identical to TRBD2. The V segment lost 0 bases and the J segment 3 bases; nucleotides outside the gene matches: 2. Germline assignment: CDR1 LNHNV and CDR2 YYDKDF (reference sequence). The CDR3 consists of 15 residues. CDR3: CATSREPSGSYEQYF. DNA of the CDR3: TGTGCCACCAGCAGAGAACCTAGCGGGAGCTACGAGCAGTACTTC.

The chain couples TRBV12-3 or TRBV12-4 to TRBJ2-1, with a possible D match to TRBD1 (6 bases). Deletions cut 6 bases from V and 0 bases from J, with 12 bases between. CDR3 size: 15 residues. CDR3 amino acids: CASSRQAGSYNEQFF. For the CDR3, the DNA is TGTGCCAGCAGCCGACAGGCGGGCTCCTACAATGAGCAGTTCTTC.